Following are 5 T cell receptor beta chains from one sample sequenced in a study of vaccination effects on CD4 cells after COVID-19. Antigens for these TCRs are unknown. Antigen-specific CD4+ T cells expanded by the ViraFEST assay with viral peptide pools were then sequenced. Isolating CD4+ T cells followed more than 9 days of culture. Each participant was given two doses of one vaccine (BNT162b2 or mRNA-1273). Sequencing was performed with immunoSEQ multiplex PCR; in TCRdb, only in-frame clones are kept and a portion is missing. Of 70,000 to 95,000 clones in the sample, 60% to 80% were seen once. The sequencing used CD4+ T cells from PBMCs cultured with HCoV-OC43 spike peptides, collected after COVID-19 vaccination. The subset: HCoV-OC43 spike overlapping peptide pool stimulation. These receptors came from a human donor who received a COVID-19 vaccine.

This clone turned up a few times. The rearrangement joins TRBV7-2 to TRBJ1-4; D not resolved. CDR1 and CDR2 from the germline V gene are SGHTA and FQGNSA. Trimming took 5 bases from V and 8 from J, leaving 18 bases between them. The CDR3 extends over 15 amino acids. CDR3 coding DNA: TGTGCCAGCAGCCTGAGTTACGGGGTTCAGGAAAAACTGTTTTTT. Its protein is CASSLSYGVQEKLFF.

The CDR3 DNA reads TGTGCCAGCAGTTACACCTCGATTAGGTCAGGGGAGCTGTTTTTT. Translating gives CASSYTSIRSGELFF. The V call is TRBV6-5, the J call TRBJ2-2; the D is unclear. The V gene lost 2 bases and the J gene lost 8 bases, with 15 bases spanning the gap. The CDR3 length is 15 residues. From germline, CDR1 is MNHEY and CDR2 SVGAGI.

The chain couples TRBV6-6 to TRBJ2-5; TRBD1 agrees at 7 bases. The length of the CDR3 is 15 residues. Per germline, CDR1 MNHNY and CDR2 SVGAGI (reference sequence). J gave up 4 bases and V 5 bases, and 10 bases lay outside the gene matches. In DNA, the CDR3 is TGTGCCAGCAGTCGATGGACAGGCCGAGGAGAGACCCAGTACTTC. This sequence encodes CASSRWTGRGETQYF.

This clone has only a few counts. The chain uses TRBV28 and TRBJ1-1, with D possibly TRBD1 on 5 matching bases. Per germline, CDR1 MDHEN and CDR2 SYDVKM. This CDR3 has 15 amino acids. V shed 0 bases and J shed 1 base, with 9 bases lying between them. Here the CDR3 DNA reads TGTGCCAGCAGTTTATGGAGGACACAGAACACTGAAGCTTTCTTT. Amino acid sequence: CASSLWRTQNTEAFF.

This chain joins TRBV18 and TRBJ1-5; 7 bases fit TRBD1. CDR1 and CDR2 (germline): KGHSH, LQKENI. The ends lost 2 bases at V and 2 bases at J; junction bases unmatched: 0. This CDR3 has 14 residues. The CDR3 DNA is TGTGCCAGCTCACCAGGGACAGGCAATCAGCCCCAGCATTTT. This gives the protein CASSPGTGNQPQHF.